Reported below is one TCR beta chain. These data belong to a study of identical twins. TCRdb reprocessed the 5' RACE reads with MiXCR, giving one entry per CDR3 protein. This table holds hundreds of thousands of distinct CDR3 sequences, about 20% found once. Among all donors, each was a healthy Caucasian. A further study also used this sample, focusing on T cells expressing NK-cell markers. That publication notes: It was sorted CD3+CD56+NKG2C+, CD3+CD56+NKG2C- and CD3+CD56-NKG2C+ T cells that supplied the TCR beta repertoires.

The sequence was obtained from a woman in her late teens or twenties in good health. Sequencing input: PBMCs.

CDR3 loop: CASSLLSSGRGEQYF. The CDR3 nucleotides read TGTGCCAGCAGCCTCCTGAGTAGCGGGAGAGGGGAGCAGTACTTC. The chain couples TRBV7-2 to TRBJ2-7; 9 bases align to TRBD2. The CDR3 has 15 residues. The germline gives CDR1 SGHTA, CDR2 FQGNSA. J was trimmed by 7 bases and V by 5 bases; bases with no gene match: 12.